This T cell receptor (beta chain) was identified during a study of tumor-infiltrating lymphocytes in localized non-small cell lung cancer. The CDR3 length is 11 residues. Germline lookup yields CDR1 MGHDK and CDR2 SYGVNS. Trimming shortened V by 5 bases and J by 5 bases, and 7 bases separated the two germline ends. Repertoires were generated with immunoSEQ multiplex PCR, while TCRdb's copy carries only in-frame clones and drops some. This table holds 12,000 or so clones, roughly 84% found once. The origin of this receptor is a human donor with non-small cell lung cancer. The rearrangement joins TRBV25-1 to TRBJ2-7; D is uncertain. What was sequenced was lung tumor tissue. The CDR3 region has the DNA TGTGCCAGCAGTCCCCTTCACGAGCAGTACTTC. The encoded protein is CASSPLHEQYF.